This entry describes one TCR beta chain. The target antigen is unknown. Expressed TCRB transcripts got sequenced, as all isolated RNA was reverse transcribed. Using immunoSEQ multiplex PCR, the repertoire was profiled, and TCRdb retains in-frame clones only, with some absent. Found here are around 260,000 clones, roughly 22% of them singletons; the top ten hold around 0.028%. This sample is part of a study of beta chain features in type 1 diabetes. Donors underwent one heparinised blood draw, 95 to 150 mL on average. Study-level findings and limits: There were fewer insertions and more deletions at the VDJ junctions of type 1 diabetes patients. Patients with Type 1 diabetes showed moderately but significantly shorter TCRB CDR3s in all four CD4+ subsets.

CDR1 is MGHRA, CDR2 YSYEKL, per germline. V lost 1 base and J lost 2, with 11 bases in between. CDR3 length: 15 residues. The J gene is TRBJ1-2, the V gene TRBV4-1, with D possibly being TRBD1 (6 bases). The receptor comes from a woman aged 40-49 years with type 1 diabetes. Input material: naive CD4+ T cells from blood. The CDR3 spells CASSQVGQGNYGYTF. The CDR3, as DNA: TGCGCCAGCAGCCAAGTAGGTCAGGGGAACTATGGCTACACCTTC.